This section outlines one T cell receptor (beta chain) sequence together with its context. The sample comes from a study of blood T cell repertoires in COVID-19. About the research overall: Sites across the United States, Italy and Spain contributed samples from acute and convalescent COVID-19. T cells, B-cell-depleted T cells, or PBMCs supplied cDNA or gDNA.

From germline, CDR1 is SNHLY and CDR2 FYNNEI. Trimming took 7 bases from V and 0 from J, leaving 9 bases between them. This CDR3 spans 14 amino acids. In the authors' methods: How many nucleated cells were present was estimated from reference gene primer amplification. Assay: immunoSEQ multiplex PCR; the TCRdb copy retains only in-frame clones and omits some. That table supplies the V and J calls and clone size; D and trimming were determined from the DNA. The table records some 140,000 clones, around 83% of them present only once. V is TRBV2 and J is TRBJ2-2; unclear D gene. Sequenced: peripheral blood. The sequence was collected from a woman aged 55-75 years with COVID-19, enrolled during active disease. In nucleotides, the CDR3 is TGTGCCAGCAACCAGGTTCCGAACACCGGGGAGCTGTTTTTT. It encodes CASNQVPNTGELFF. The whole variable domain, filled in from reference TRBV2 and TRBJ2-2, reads EPEVTQTPSHQVTQMGQEVILRCVPISNHLYFYWYRQILGQKVEFLVSFYNNEISEKSEIFDDQFSVERPDGSNFTLKIRSTKLEDSAMYFCASNQVPNTGELFFGEGSRLTVL.